The present entry profiles one TCR beta chain with its context. This entry belongs to a study of blood T cell repertoires in COVID-19. The V gene end was trimmed by 3 bases and the J gene end by 6 bases; junction bases not matched to a gene: 9. The CDR3 runs 16 residues. Per the germline V gene, CDR1 is MDHEN and CDR2 is SYDVKM. The assay was immunoSEQ multiplex PCR, and TCRdb's table has in-frame clones only and misses some. The sample shows roughly 150,000 clones, approximately 80% of them seen only once. The sequence came from a woman in her fifties or sixties who had recovered from COVID-19. The genes are TRBV28 and TRBJ2-1; TRBD2 matches at 9 bases. Input material: PBMCs or T cells enriched from blood (not recorded which). CDR3 nucleotides: TGTGCCAGCAGTTTCGTGGCGGCTAGCGGGACCAATGAGCAGTTCTTC. Amino acid sequence: CASSFVAASGTNEQFF.